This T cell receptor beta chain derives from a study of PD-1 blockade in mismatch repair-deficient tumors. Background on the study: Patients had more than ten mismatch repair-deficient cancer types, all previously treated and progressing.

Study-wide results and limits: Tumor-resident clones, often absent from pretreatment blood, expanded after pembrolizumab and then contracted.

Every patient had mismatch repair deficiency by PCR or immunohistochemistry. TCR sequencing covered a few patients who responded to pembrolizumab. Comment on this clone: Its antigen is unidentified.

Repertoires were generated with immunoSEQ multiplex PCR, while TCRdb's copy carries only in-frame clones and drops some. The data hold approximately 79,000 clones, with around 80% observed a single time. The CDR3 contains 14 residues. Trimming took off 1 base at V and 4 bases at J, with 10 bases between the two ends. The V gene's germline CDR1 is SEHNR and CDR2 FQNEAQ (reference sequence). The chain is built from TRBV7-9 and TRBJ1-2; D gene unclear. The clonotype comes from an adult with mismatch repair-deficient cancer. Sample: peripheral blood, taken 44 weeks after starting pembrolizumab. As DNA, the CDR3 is TGTGCCAGCAGCTTAGATTCAGGATTCTATGGCTACACCTTC. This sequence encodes CASSLDSGFYGYTF.